This T cell receptor beta chain originates from a study of breast tumors, draining lymph nodes, adjacent tissues. The study's findings and limits: Luminal-like breast cancer showed significantly higher tumor–nontumor repertoire similarity than basal-like. Tumors had less TCR diversity than lymph nodes, more than nontumor tissue. The data were judged consistent with most tumor T cells coming from lymph node and expanding in tumor.

This CDR3 is built from 15 residues. CDR1 is MNHEY and CDR2 is SVGAGI in the germline V gene. V was pared by 2 bases and J by 0 bases, with 11 bases between. Using its own MiXCR run on the multiplex PCR reads, TCRdb lists one record per CDR3 protein. The sample lists about 180,000 distinct CDR3 sequences, around a third occurring once. In its sample, this clonotype was seen a few times. The antigen is not known. Axillary draining lymph nodes of breast cancer patients supplied the node samples. The genes are TRBV6-5 and TRBJ2-7; D is unclear. The sequenced sample was axillary lymph node tissue. The sequence was obtained from a female donor with breast cancer. Some clones in this sample may be carry-over from other donors' samples. Here the CDR3 reads CASSYNRASSYEQYF. In DNA form, the CDR3 reads TGTGCCAGCAGTTACAATAGGGCGTCCTCCTACGAGCAGTACTTC.